This TCR beta chain was found in a study of CD8 T cells in Susac syndrome. Roughly 0.45 to 1 ug RNA was reverse transcribed with random hexamers. TCRdb reanalysed the immunoSEQ multiplex PCR reads using MiXCR and keeps one entry per CDR3 protein. Counted here are 100,000 to 150,000 distinct CDR3 sequences, around 94% occurring once; the ten biggest clones make up around 0.21%. CDR1 and CDR2 (germline): SEHNR, FQNEAQ (reference sequence). This CDR3 contains 14 residues. Trimming removed 4 bases from V and 1 base from J, with 10 bases in between. This TCR came from a human donor with Susac syndrome. This chain connects TRBV7-9 to TRBJ1-1; perhaps TRBD1 as D (5 bases). The specimen sequenced was CD8+ T cells from PBMCs. CDR3 region: CASSSTERNTEAFF. CDR3 DNA sequence: TGTGCCAGCAGCTCGACAGAGAGGAACACTGAAGCTTTCTTT.